This paragraph reports one T cell receptor beta chain. Its target is unknown. TCRdb keeps only in-frame clones here, not all; method: immunoSEQ multiplex PCR. The sample yields approximately 50,000 clones, less than 90% seen once. The timepoints at which blood was sampled were baseline, cycle 4 day 1, and cycle 7 day 1. The data were taken from a study of OX40 agonist ivuxolimab in advanced cancers. Trimming left V 4 bases short and J 0 bases short, with 14 bases between. Germline V gene sequence: CDR1 MNHNS, CDR2 SASEGT. CDR3 size: 16 residues. Overall study results and limits: At 0.1 to 3.0 mg/kg and by week 6, clonal expansion occurred in CD4+ and CD8+ blood T cells.

The chain carries TRBV6-1 and TRBJ2-3, with D uncertain. The sequenced sample was CD4+ or CD8+ T cells sorted from blood, obtained in a trial of the OX40 agonist ivuxolimab. This sequence was found in an adult with an advanced solid tumor such as melanoma, head and neck, liver or kidney cancer. The CDR3 loop reads CASSGGLLPSTDTQYF. DNA of the CDR3: TGTGCCAGCAGTGGAGGCCTGTTACCTAGCACAGATACGCAGTATTTT.